These 16 T cell receptor beta chains were all obtained from the same sample, sequenced in a study of memory CD4+ T cells and cytomegalovirus serostatus. TCRdb's copy holds only in-frame clones and misses some; the assay was immunoSEQ multiplex PCR. The sample consists of tens of thousands of clones, around three quarters of them appearing once. Single viable CD3+CD4+CD8-CD45RO+ cells were sorted as the memory CD4+ T cells. The sample was memory CD4+ T cells from blood. The receptors here all came from an adult in good health and CMV-seronegative.

The chain carries TRBV18 and TRBJ1-1, with D perhaps TRBD1 (5 bases). CDR1 and CDR2 from the germline V gene are KGHSH and LQKENI. V was cut by 8 bases and J by 1 base, with 8 bases left in between. The length of the CDR3 is 12 residues. CDR3: CASKTANTEAFF. The CDR3 region has the DNA TGTGCCAGCAAGACAGCGAACACTGAAGCTTTCTTT.

This clone was seen a handful of times. This chain joins TRBV5-1 and TRBJ2-2; D is undetermined. Germline loops: CDR1 SGHRS, CDR2 YFSETQ. This CDR3 comprises 13 residues. Trimming shortened V by 5 bases and J by 4 bases, and 9 bases separated the two germline ends. CDR3 in amino acids: CASRSGGTGELFF. The CDR3 nucleotides are TGCGCCAGCAGATCTGGCGGCACCGGGGAGCTGTTTTTT.

In the case of this clone: This specimen includes other DNA sequences encoding the same CDR3. The genes are TRBV20-1 and TRBJ2-1; D ambiguous. Germline CDR1 and CDR2: DFQATT and SNEGSKA (reference sequence). CDR3 length: 11 residues. Deletions cut 6 bases from V and 5 bases from J, with 8 bases between. The CDR3 protein is CSASWDNEQFF. The DNA for the CDR3 is TGCAGTGCGAGTTGGGACAATGAGCAGTTCTTC.

The rearrangement links TRBV11-2 to TRBJ2-2; 7 nucleotides agree with TRBD2. J was trimmed by 5 bases and V by 1 base; bases with no gene match: 4. The CDR3 length is 15 residues. CDR1 is SGHAT, CDR2 FQNNGV, per germline. DNA of the CDR3: TGTGCCAGCAGCTTAGGCGGGAGAGGTACCGGGGAGCTGTTTTTT. It yields the protein CASSLGGRGTGELFF.

This clone is judged medium-sized. The V and J genes are TRBV7-9 and TRBJ1-1; unclear D gene. The CDR3 has 12 residues. Germline V gene data show CDR1 as SEHNR and CDR2 as FQNEAQ (reference sequence). V dropped 11 bases and J dropped 2 bases, with 12 bases sitting between them. CDR3 nucleotides: TGTGCCGCCGGAAGGGTTAACACTGAAGCTTTCTTT. It codes for CAAGRVNTEAFF.

The chain has TRBV21-1 and TRBJ2-3; the listed D gene, TRBD2, was not tested against the DNA. TRBV21-1 has pseudogene status. The CDR3 is 16 residues long. The CDR3 reads CASSKGVAGYEDTQYF. The CDR3 DNA follows: TGTGCCAGCAGCAAAGGTGTAGCGGGATATGAAGATACGCAGTATTTT.

This rearrangement joins TRBV5-5 to TRBJ2-5; D remains unclear. This CDR3 region has 14 residues. Per the germline V gene, CDR1 is SGHKS and CDR2 is YYEKEE (reference sequence). V was pared by 1 base and J by 5 bases, with 12 bases between. CDR3 loop: CASSLSVVSETQYF. DNA of the CDR3: TGTGCCAGCAGCTTGAGTGTTGTAAGCGAGACCCAGTACTTC.

This chain joins TRBV11-2 and TRBJ2-7; tentative D call: TRBD2 (5 bases). V lost 2 bases to trimming and J lost 11 bases, with 16 bases between them. The germline V gene has CDR1 SGHAT and CDR2 FQNNGV. This CDR3 is 13 amino acids long. The CDR3 protein is CASSLYTRGLEYF. CDR3 DNA sequence: TGTGCCAGCAGCTTATATACTAGAGGGTTGGAGTACTTC.

This chain connects TRBV11-3 to TRBJ2-1, with TRBD2 identical over 9 bases. V shed 4 bases, J shed 9 bases, and the junction held 13 bases outside the gene matches. The CDR3 is 16 residues long. Germline values: CDR1 SGHNT, CDR2 YENEEA. CDR3 bases: TGTGCCAGCAGCTACCGTGGCGGGAGGGCCCTATTTGAGCAGTTCTTC. This sequence encodes CASSYRGGRALFEQFF.

This clone was detected a few times. The rearrangement joins TRBV7-2 to TRBJ2-2, with unresolved D. Trimming left V 3 bases short and J 3 bases short, with 14 bases between. Per germline, CDR1 SGHTA and CDR2 FQGNSA. The CDR3 sequence is 16 residues long. This CDR3 is CASSFDKSRYTGELFF. The CDR3 DNA sequence: TGTGCCAGCAGCTTCGACAAGAGTAGATACACCGGGGAGCTGTTTTTT.

The chain couples TRBV4-2 to TRBJ2-5, with 9 bases fitting TRBD1. This CDR3 contains 16 residues. Trimming at V came to 1 base and at J to 0 bases, leaving 3 bases not matched to a gene. Per germline, CDR1 LGHNA and CDR2 YNFKEQ. CDR3 region: CASSQGDRGNQETQYF. The CDR3 nucleotides are TGTGCCAGCAGCCAAGGCGACAGGGGGAACCAAGAGACCCAGTACTTC.

This clone was observed a single time. The chain combines TRBV5-1 with TRBJ2-1, with 9 bases matching TRBD1. V lost 5 bases to trimming and J lost 4 bases; unmatched junction nucleotides: 7. The CDR3 runs to 15 residues. In germline, CDR1 is SGHRS, CDR2 YFSETQ. The CDR3, as DNA: TGCGCCAGCAGACTACCGGGACAGGGTTACAATGAGCAGTTCTTC. Encoded protein: CASRLPGQGYNEQFF.

The V call is TRBV7-9, the J call TRBJ1-3; D not resolved. Trimming took 5 bases from V and 0 from J, leaving 11 bases between them. CDR3 length: 15 residues. Germline V gene lookup returns CDR1 SEHNR and CDR2 FQNEAQ (reference sequence). CDR3 nucleotides: TGTGCCAGCAGCGGTACCAAGAGCTCTGGAAACACCATATATTTT. This sequence encodes CASSGTKSSGNTIYF.

This clone was picked up a small number of times. The V gene is TRBV16, the J gene TRBJ1-1; D not certain. Germline CDR1 is KGHSY and CDR2 is FQNENV. Trimming removed 4 bases at V and 1 base at J, with 7 bases between. The CDR3 sequence is 13 residues long. In DNA, the CDR3 is TGTGCCAGCAGCCCAAATCGGAACACTGAAGCTTTCTTT. Its protein product is CASSPNRNTEAFF.

This clone was observed a few times. The chain couples TRBV21-1 to TRBJ1-1; whether TRBD1, the table's D call, matches the DNA was not checked. TRBV21-1 represents a pseudogene. This CDR3 region has 13 residues. CDR3 DNA: TGTGCCAGCAGCAAAGGACAGAACACTGAAGCTTTCTTT. Amino acids: CASSKGQNTEAFF.

The chain couples TRBV19 to TRBJ1-1; D gene uncertain. This CDR3 has 12 amino acids. V gave up 7 bases and J gave up 3 bases, with 9 bases separating them. Germline V gene data show CDR1 as LNHDA and CDR2 as SQIVND (reference sequence). DNA for the CDR3: TGTGCCAGTATTTCCGGATACACTGAAGCTTTCTTT. Amino acid sequence: CASISGYTEAFF.